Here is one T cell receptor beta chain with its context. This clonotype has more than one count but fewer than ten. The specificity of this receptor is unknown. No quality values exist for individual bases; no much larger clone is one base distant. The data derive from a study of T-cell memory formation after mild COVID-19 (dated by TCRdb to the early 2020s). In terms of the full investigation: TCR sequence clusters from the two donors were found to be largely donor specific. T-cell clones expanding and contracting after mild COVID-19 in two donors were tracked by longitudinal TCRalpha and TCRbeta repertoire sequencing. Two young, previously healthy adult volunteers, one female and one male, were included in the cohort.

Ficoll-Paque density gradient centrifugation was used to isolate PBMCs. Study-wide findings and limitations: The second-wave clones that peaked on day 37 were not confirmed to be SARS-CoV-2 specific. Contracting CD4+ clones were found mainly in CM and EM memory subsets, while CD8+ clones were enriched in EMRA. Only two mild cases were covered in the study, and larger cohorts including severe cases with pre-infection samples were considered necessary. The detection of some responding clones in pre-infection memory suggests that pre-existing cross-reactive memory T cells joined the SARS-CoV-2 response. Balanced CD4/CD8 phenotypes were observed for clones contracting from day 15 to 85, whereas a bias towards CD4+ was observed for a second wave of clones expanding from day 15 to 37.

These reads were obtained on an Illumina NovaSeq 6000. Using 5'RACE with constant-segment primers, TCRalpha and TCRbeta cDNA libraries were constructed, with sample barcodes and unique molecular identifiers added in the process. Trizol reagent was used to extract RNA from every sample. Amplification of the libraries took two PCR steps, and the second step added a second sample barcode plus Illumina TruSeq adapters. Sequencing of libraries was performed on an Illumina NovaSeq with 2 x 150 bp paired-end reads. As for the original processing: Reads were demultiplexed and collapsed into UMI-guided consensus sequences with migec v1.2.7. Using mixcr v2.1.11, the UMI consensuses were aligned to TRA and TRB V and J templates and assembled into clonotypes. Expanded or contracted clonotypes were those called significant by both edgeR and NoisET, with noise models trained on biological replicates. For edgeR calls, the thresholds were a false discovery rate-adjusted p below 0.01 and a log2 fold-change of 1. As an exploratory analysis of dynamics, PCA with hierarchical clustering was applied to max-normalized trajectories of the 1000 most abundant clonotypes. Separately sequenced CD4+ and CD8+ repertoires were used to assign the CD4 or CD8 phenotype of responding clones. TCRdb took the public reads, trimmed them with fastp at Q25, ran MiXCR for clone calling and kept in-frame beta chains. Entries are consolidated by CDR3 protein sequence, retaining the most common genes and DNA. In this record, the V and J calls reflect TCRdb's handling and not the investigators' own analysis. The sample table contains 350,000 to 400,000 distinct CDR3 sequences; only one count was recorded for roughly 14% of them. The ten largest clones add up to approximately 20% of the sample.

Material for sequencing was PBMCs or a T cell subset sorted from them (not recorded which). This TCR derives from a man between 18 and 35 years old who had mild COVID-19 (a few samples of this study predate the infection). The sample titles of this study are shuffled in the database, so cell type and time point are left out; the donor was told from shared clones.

The DNA reads TGTGCCAGCAGCCAAGATCGTGGCCTCATCACCGGGGAGCTGTTTTTT. It translates to CASSQDRGLITGELFF. The V gene is TRBV4-2 and the J gene is TRBJ2-2, with the D gene too uncertain to name. From cysteine to phenylalanine, the CDR3 is 16 amino acids long. Just the 48-base CDR3 DNA is kept, in frame starting at base 1. CDR1 is given as LGHNA and CDR2 as YNFKEQ, both from the germline V gene. The junction shows trimming of 0 bases on V and 4 bases on J, plus 12 bases between the germline ends.